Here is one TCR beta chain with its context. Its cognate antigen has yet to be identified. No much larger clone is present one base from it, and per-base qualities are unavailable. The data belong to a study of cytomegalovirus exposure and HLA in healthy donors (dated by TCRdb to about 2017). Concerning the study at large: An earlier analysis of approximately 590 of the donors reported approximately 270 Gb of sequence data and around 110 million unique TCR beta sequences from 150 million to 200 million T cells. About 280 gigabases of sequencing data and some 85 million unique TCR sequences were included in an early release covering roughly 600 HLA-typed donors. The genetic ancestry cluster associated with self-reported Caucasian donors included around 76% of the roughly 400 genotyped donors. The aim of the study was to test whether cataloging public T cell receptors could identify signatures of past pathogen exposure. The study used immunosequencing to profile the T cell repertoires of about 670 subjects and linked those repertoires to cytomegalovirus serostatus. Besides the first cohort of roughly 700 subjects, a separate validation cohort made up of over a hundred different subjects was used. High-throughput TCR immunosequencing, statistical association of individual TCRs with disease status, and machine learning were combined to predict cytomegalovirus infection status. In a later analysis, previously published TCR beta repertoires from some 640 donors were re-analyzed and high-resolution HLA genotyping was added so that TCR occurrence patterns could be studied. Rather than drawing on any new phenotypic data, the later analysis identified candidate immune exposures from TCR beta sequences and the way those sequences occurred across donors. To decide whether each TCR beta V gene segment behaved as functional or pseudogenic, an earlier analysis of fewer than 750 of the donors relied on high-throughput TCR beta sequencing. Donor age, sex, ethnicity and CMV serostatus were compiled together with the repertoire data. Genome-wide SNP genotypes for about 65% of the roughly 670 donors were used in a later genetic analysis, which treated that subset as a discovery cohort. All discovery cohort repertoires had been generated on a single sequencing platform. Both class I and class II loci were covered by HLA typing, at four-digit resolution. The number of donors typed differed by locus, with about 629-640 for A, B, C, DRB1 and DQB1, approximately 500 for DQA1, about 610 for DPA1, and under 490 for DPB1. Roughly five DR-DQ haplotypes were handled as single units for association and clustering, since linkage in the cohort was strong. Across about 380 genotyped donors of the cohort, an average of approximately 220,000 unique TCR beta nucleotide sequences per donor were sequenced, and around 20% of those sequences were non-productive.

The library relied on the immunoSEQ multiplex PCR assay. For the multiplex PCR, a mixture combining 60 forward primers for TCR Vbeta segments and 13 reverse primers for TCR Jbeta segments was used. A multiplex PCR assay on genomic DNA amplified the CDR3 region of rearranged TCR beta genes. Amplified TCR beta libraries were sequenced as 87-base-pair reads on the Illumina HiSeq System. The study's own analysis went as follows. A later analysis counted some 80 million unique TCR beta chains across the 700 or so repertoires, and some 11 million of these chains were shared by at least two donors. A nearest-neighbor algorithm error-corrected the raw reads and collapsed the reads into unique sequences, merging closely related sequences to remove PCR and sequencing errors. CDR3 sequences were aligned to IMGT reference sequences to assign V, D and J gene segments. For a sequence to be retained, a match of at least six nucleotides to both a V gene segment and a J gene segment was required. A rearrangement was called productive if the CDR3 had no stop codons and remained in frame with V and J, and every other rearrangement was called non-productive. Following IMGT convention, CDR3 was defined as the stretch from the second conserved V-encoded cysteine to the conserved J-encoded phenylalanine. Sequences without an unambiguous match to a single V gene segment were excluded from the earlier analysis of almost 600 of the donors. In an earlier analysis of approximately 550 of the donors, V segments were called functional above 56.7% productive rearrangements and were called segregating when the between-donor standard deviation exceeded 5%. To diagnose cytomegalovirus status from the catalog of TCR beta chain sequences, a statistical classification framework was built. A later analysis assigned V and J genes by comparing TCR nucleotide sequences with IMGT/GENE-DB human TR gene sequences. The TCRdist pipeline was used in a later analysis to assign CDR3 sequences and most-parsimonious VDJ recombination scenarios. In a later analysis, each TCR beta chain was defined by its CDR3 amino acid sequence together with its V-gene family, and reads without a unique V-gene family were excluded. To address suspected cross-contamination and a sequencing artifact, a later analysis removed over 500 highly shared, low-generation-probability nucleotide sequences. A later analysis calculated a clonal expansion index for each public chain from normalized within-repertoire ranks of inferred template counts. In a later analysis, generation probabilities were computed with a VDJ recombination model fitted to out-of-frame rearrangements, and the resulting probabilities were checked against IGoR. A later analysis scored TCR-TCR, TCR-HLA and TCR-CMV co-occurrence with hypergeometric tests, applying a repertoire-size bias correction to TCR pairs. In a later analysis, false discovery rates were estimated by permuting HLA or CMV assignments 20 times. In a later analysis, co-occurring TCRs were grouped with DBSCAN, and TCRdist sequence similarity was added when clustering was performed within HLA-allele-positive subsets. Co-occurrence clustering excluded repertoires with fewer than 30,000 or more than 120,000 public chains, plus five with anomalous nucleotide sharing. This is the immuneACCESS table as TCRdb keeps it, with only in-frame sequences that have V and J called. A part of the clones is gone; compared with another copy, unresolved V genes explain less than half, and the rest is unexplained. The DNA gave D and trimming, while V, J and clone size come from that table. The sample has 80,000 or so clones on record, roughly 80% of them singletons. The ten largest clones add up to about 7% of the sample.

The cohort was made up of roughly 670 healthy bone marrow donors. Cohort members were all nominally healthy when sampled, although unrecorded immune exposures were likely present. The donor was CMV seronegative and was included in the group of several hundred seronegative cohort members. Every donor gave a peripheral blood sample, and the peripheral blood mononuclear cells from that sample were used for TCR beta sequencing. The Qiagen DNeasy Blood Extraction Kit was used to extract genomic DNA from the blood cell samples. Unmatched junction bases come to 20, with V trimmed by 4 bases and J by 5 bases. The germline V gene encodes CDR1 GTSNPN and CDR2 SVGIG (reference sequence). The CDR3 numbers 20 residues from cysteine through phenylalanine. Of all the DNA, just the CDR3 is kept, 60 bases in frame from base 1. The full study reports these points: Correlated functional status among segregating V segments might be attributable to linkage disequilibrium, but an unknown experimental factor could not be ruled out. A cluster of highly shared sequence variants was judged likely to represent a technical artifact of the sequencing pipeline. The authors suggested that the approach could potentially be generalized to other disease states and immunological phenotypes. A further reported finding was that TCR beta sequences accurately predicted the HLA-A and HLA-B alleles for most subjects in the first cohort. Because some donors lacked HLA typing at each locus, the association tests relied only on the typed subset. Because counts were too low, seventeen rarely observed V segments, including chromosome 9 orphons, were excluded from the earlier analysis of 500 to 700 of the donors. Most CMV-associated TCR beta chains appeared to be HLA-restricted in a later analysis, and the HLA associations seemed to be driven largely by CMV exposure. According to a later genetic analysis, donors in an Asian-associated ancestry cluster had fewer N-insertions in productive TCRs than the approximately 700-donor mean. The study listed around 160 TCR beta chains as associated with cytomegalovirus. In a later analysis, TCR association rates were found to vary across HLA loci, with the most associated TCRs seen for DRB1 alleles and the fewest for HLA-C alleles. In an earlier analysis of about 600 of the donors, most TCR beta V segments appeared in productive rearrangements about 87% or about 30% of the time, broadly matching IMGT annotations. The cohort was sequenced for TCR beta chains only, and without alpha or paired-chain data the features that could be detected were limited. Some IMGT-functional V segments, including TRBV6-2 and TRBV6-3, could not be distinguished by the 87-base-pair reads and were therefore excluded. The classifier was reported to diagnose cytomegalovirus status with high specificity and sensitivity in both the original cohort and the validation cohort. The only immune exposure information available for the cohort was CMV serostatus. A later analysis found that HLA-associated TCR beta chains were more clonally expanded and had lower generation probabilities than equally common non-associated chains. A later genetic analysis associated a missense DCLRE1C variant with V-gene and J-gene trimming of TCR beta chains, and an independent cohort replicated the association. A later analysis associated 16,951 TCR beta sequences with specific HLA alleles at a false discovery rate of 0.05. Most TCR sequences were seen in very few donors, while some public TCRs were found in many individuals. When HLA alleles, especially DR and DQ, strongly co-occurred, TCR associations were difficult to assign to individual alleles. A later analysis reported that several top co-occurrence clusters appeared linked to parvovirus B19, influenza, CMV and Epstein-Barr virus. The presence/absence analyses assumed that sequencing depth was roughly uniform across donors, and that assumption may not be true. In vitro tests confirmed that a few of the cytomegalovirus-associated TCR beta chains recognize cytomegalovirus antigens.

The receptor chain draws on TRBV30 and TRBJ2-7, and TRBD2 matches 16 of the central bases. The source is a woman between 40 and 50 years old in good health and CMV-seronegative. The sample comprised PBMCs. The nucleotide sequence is TGTGCCTGGATTCCGATGCCGGGACTAGCGGGAGGGAAAAGAATTGACGAGCAGTACTTC. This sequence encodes CAWIPMPGLAGGKRIDEQYF.